This T cell receptor (beta chain) derives from a study of vaccination effects on CD4 cells after COVID-19. Study summary: The second dose preceded post-vaccine samples by a median of 72 days. Regarding the study as a whole: At late timepoints after vaccination, vaccine- and infection-induced clones shrank markedly. Within healthy vaccinees, only 1 of 255 vaccine-induced clones displayed cross-reactivity with common cold coronaviruses.

Antigen-specific CD4+ T cells were expanded with viral peptide pools in the ViraFEST assay before sequencing. After roughly 11 days in culture, the CD4+ T cells were isolated. Vaccination of participants consisted of two doses of either the BNT162b2 or mRNA-1273 vaccine. Some 2.2 million PBMC per well received approximately 10 IU/ml IL-2 and roughly 10 ug/ml peptides in culture. V lost 1 base to trimming and J lost 0 bases, with 10 bases between them. CDR1 is LGHDT, CDR2 YNNKEL, per germline (reference sequence). The CDR3 length is 16 residues. Assay used: immunoSEQ multiplex PCR; TCRdb lists only in-frame clones, some missing. The top ten hold approximately 0.9% of the sample, which has roughly 70,000 clones, approximately 76% seen once. About this clone itself: Its antigen remains unidentified.

This receptor was obtained from a human donor who received a COVID-19 vaccine. The sample consisted of CD4+ T cells from PBMCs cultured with HCoV-OC43 spike peptides, taken after COVID-19 vaccination. Specified subset: HCoV-OC43 spike overlapping peptide pool stimulation. The V call is TRBV3-1 (or the pseudogene TRBV3-2), the J call TRBJ1-5; possibly TRBD1 for D (5 bases). In DNA, the CDR3 is TGTGCCAGCAGCCAAGGGGGCAGGTCTAGCAATCAGCCCCAGCATTTT. Protein product: CASSQGGRSSNQPQHF.